This record covers a single T cell receptor (beta chain). The data originate from a study of technical replicates of blood from a handful of donors. The germline V gene encodes CDR1 SGHRS and CDR2 YFSETQ. The V gene end was trimmed by 9 bases and the J gene end by 4 bases; junction bases not matched to a gene: 16. CDR3 length: 16 amino acids. Here immunoSEQ multiplex PCR was the method, and the copy in TCRdb shows in-frame clones only, minus some. The top ten clones hold about 0.35% of a sample with approximately 87,000 clones, 80% to 95% of them seen once. The J gene is TRBJ2-3, the V gene TRBV5-1; 8 bases line up with TRBD1. The TCR was taken from a human donor in good health. Some clones in this sample may be carry-over from other donors' samples. Sequencing input: T cells isolated from PBMCs. DNA for the CDR3: TGCGCCATAACTCCTCTTAGGACAGGGTCATCAGATACGCAGTATTTT. Protein sequence: CAITPLRTGSSDTQYF.